The clone carrying this T cell receptor beta chain was recorded many times. Its antigen is currently unknown. Each CDR3 protein gets one entry after TCRdb re-called the reads with MiXCR. In the table there are hundreds of thousands of distinct CDR3 sequences, 24% of which are singletons. The data derive from a study of T cell repertoires in cytomegalovirus infection. About the study: Shared public TCR beta signatures pointed to both CMV infection and a matching HLA type.

Study results and caveats: Adding up the frequency of public TCR beta families identified people who carried CMV plus the relevant HLA.

CDR3 size: 20 residues. Germline lookup yields CDR1 SGHTA and CDR2 FQGNSA. Unmatched junction bases numbered 13, after V lost 0 bases and J lost 8 bases. V usage is TRBV7-2 and J usage is TRBJ2-1; 16 positions agree with TRBD2. Source material: CD8+ T cells from PBMCs. This clonotype was sampled from a human donor in good health (CMV status not recorded). Some clones in this sample may be carry-over from other donors' samples. The CDR3 loop reads CASSLALYLGLAGGLDEQFF. In nucleotides, the CDR3 is TGTGCCAGCAGCTTAGCTCTATACTTGGGACTAGCGGGGGGGCTCGATGAGCAGTTCTTC.